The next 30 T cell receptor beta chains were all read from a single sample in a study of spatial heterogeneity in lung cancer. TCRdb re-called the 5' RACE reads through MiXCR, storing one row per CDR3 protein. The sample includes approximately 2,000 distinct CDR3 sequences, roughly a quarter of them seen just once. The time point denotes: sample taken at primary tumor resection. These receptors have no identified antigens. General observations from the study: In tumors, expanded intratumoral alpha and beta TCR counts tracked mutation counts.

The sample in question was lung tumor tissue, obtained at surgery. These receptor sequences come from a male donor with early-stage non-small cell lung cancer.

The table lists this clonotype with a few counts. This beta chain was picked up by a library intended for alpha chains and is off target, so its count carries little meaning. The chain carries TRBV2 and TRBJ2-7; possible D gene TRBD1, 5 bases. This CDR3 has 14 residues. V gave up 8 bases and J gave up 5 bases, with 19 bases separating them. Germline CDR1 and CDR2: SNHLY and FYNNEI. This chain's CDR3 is CASSPRQFNHEQYF. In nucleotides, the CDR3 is TGTGCCAGCTCGCCCCGACAGTTCAACCACGAGCAGTACTTC.

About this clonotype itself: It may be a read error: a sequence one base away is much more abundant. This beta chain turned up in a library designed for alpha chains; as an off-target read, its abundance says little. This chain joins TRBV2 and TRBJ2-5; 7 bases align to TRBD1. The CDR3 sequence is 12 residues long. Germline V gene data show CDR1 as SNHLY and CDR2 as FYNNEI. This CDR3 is CTGEGGRETQYF. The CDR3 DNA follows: TGTACCGGAGAAGGGGGCCGGGAGACCCAGTACTTC.

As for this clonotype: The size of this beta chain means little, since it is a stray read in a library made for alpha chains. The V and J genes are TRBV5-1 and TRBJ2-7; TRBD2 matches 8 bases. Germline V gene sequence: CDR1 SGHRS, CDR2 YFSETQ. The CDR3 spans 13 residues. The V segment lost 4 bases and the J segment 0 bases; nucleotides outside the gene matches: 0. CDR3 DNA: TGCGCCAGCAGCCTAGCGGGCTCCTACGAGCAGTACTTC. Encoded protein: CASSLAGSYEQYF.

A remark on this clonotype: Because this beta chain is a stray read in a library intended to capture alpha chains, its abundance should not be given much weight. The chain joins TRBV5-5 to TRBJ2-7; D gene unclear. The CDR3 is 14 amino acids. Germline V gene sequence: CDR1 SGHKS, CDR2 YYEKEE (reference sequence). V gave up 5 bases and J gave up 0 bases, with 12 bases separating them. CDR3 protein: CASRVLLSSYEQYF. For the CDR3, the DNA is TGTGCCAGCAGGGTTCTTCTTAGCTCCTACGAGCAGTACTTC.

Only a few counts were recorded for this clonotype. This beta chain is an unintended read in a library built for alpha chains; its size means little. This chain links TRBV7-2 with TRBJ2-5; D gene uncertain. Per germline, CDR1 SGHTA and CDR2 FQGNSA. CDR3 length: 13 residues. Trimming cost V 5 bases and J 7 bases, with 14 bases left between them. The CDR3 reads CASSRGRSGTQYF. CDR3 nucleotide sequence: TGTGCCAGCAGCCGAGGACGTTCGGGGACCCAGTACTTC.

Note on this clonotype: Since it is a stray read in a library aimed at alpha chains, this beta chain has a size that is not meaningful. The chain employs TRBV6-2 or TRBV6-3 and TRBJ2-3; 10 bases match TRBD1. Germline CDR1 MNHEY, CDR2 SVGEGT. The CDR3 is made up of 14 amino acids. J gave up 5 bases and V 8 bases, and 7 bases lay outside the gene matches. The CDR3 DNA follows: TGTGCCAGCCGCTCGACAGGGGGCAGAGATACGCAGTATTTT. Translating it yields CASRSTGGRDTQYF.

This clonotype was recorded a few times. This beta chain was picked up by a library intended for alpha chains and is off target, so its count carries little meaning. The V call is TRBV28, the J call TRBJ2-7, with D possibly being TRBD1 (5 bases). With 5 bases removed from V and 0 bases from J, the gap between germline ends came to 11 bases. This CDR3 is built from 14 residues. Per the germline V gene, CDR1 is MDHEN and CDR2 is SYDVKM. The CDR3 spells CASSQGGSSYEQYF. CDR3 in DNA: TGTGCCAGCAGTCAGGGTGGATCCTCCTACGAGCAGTACTTC.

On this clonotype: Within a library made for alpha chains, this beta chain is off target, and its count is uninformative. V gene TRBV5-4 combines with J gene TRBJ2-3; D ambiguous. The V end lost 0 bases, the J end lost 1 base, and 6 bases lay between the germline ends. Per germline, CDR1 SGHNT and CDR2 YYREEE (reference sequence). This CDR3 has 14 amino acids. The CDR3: CASSLGSGTDTQYF. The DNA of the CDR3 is TGTGCCAGCAGCTTGGGCAGCGGCACAGATACGCAGTATTTT. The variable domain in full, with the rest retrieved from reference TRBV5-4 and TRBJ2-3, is ETGVTQSPTHLIKTRGQQVTLRCSSQSGHNTVSWYQQALGQGPQFIFQYYREEENGRGNFPPRFSGLQFPNYSSELNVNALELDDSALYLCASSLGSGTDTQYFGPGTRLTVL.

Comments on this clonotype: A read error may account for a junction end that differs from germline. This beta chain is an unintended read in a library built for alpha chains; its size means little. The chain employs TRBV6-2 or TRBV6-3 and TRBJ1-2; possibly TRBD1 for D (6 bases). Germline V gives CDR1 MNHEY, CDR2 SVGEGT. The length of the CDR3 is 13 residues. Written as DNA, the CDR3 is TGTGCCATCAGTCCCCAGGGGACCTATGGCTACACCTTC. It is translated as CAISPQGTYGYTF.

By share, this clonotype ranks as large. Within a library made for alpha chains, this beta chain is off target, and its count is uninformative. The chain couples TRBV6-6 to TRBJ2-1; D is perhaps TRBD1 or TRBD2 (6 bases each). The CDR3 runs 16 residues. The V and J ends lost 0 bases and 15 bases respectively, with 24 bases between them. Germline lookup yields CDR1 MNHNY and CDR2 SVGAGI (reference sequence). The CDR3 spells CASSYSSRGTRGLMFF. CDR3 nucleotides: TGTGCCAGCAGTTACTCTAGCCGCGGGACGAGGGGGTTGATGTTCTTC.

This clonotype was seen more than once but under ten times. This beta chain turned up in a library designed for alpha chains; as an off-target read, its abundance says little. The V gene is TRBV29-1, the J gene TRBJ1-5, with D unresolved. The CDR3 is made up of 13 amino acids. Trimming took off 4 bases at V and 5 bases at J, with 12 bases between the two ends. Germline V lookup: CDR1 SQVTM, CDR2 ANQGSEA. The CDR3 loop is CSVAKVVYQPQHF. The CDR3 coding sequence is TGCAGCGTTGCAAAGGTGGTATATCAGCCCCAGCATTTT.

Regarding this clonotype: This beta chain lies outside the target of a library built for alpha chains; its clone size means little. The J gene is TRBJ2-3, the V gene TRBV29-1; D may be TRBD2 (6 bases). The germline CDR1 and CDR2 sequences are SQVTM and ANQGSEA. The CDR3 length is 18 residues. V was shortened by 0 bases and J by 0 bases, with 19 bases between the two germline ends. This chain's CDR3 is CSVEDLGYEGTSTDTQYF. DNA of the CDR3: TGCAGCGTTGAAGATTTGGGATACGAAGGGACTAGCACAGATACGCAGTATTTT.

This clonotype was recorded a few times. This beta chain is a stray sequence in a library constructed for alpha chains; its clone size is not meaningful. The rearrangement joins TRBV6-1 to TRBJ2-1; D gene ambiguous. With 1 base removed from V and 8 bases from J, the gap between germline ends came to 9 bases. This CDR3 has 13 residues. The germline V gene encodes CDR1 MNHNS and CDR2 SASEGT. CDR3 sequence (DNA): TGTGCCAGCAGTGAAGGAGAAAATGATGAGCAGTTCTTC. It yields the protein CASSEGENDEQFF.

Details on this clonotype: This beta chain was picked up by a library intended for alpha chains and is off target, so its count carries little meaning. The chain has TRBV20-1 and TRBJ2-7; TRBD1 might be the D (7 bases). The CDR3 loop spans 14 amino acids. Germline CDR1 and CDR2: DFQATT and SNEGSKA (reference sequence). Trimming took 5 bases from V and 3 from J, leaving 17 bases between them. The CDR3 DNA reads TGCAGTGCTTCAGGGGGAGGACGTTACTACGAGCAGTACTTC. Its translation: CSASGGGRYYEQYF.

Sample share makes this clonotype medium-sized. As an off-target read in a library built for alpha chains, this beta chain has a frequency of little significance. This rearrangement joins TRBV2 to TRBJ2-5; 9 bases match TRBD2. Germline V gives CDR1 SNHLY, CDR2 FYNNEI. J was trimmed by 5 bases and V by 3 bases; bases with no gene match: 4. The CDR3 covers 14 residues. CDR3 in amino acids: CASSEGLATETQYF. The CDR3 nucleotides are TGTGCCAGCAGTGAGGGACTAGCAACCGAGACCCAGTACTTC.

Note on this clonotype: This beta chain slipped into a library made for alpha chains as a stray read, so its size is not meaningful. The DNA for the CDR3 is TGCAGTGCTTTTAGCCGGCGGACACTGGAGGTCCAGGGGATCCAAGAGACCCAGTACTTC. The encoded protein is CSAFSRRTLEVQGIQETQYF. The V and J genes are TRBV20-1 and TRBJ2-5; tentative D call: TRBD1 (6 bases). CDR1 is DFQATT and CDR2 is SNEGSKA in the germline V gene (reference sequence). The V gene lost 5 bases and the J gene lost 1 base, with 32 bases spanning the gap. The CDR3 extends over 20 amino acids.

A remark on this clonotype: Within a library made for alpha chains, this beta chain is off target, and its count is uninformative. The CDR3 region has the DNA TGTGCCAGCAGGCCCACAGGTCGTGAGCAGTTCTTC. Protein product: CASRPTGREQFF. The rearrangement joins TRBV28 to TRBJ2-1; D may be TRBD1 (5 bases). V was pared by 6 bases and J by 9 bases, with 12 bases between. Germline lookup yields CDR1 MDHEN and CDR2 SYDVKM. The CDR3 is 12 residues long.

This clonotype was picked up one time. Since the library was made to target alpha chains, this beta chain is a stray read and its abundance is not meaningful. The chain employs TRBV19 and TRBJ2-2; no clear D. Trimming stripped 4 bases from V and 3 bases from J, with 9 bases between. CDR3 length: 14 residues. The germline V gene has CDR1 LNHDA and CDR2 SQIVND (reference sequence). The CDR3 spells CASSTRGDTGELFF. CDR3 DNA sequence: TGTGCCAGTAGTACCCGCGGAGACACCGGGGAGCTGTTTTTT.

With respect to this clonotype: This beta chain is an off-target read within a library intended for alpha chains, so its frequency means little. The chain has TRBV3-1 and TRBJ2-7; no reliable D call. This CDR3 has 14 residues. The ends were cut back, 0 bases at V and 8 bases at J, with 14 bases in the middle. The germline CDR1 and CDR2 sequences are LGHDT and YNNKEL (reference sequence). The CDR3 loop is CASSQDSTARKQYF. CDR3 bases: TGTGCCAGCAGCCAAGATTCAACGGCCCGAAAGCAGTACTTC.

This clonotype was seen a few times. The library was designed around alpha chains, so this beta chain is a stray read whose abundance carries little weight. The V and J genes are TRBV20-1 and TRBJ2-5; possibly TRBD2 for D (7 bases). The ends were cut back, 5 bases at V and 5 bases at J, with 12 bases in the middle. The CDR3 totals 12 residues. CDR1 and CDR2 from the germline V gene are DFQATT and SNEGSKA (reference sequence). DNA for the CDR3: TGCAGTGCTTTCGGGGGGCGGGAGACCCAGTACTTC. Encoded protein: CSAFGGRETQYF.

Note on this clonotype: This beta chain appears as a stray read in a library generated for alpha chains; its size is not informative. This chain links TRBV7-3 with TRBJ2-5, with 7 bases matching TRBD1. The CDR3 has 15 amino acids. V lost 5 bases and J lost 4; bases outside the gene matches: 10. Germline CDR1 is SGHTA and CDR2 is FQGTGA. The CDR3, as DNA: TGTGCCAGCAGCACTGCAGAGACAGGGAGAGAGACCCAGTACTTC. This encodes CASSTAETGRETQYF.

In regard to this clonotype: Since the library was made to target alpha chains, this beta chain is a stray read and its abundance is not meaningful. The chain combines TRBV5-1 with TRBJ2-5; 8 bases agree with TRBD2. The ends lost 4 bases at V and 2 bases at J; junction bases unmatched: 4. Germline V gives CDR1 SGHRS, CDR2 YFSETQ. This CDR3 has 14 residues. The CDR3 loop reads CASSVTGGQETQYF. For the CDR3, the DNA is TGCGCCAGCAGCGTAACGGGGGGGCAAGAGACCCAGTACTTC.

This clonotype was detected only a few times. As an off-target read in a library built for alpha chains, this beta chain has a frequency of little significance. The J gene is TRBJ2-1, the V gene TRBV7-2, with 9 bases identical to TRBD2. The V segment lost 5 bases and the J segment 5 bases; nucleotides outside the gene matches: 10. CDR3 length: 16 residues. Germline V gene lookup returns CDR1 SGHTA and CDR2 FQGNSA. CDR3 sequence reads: CASSRDGGGGNNEQFF. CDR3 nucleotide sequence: TGTGCCAGCAGCAGGGACGGCGGGGGGGGAAACAATGAGCAGTTCTTC.

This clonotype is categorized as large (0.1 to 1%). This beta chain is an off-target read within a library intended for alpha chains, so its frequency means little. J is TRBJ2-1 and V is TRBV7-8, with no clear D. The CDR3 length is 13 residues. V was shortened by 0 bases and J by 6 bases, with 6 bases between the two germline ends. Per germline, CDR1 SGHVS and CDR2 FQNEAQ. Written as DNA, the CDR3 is TGTGCCAGCAGCTTAGCAGGGTTCAATGAGCAGTTCTTC. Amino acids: CASSLAGFNEQFF.

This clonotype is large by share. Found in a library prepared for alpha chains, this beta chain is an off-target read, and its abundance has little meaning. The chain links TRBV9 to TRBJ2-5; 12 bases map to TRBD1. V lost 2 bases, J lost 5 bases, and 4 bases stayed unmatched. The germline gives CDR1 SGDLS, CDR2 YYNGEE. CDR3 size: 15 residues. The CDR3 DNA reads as TGTGCCAGCAGCGTCGGGACAGGGGGCGTGGAGACCCAGTACTTC. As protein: CASSVGTGGVETQYF.

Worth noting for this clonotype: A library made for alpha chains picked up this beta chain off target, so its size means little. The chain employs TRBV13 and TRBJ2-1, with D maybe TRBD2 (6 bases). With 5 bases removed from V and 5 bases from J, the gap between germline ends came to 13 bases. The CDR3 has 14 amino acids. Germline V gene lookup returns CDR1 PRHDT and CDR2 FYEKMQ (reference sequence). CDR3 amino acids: CASSQGRGDNEQFF. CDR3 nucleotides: TGTGCCAGCAGCCAGGGACGCGGGGACAATGAGCAGTTCTTC.

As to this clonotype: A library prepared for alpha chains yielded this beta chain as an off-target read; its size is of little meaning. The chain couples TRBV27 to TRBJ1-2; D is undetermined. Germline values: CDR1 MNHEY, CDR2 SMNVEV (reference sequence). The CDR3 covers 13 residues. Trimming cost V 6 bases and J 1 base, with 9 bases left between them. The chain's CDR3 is CASRASLNYGYTF. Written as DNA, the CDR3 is TGTGCCAGCAGGGCGAGCCTTAACTATGGCTACACCTTC.

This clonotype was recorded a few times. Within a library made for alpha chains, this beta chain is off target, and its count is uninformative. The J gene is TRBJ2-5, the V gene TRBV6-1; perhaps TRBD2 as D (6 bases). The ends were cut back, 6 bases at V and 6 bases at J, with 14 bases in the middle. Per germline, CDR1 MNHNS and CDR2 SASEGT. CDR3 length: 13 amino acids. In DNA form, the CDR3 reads TGTGCCAGCAGGGGAACCGGGGGTCAGACCCAGTACTTC. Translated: CASRGTGGQTQYF.

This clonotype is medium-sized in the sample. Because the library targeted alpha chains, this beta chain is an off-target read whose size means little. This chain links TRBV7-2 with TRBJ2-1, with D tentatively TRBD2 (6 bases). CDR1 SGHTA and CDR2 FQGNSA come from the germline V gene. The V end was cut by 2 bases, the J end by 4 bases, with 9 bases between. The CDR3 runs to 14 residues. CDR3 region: CASSLPGLYNEQFF. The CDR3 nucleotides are TGTGCCAGCAGCTTACCGGGACTTTACAATGAGCAGTTCTTC.

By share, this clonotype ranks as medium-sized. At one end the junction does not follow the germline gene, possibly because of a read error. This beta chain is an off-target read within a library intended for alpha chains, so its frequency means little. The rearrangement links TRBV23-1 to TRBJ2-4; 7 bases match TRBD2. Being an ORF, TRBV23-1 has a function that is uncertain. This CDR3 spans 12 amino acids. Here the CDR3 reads CASSLGFGGKAF. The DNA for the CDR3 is TGCGCCAGCAGTCTGGGATTCGGGGGGAAGGCCTTC.